Shown below are 27 T cell receptor beta chains from a single sample sequenced in a study of control samples from healthy donors and cancer patients. The method was immunoSEQ multiplex PCR; TCRdb's version includes in-frame clones alone and lacks a portion of them. In the table there are 70,000 to 90,000 clones, about 94% of which are singletons. Sample: blood. All receptors derive from a woman in her late teens or twenties in good health.

This chain joins TRBV5-3 and TRBJ2-6, with D uncertain. TRBV5-3 is an ORF, with its function uncertain. Trimming shortened V by 0 bases and J by 14 bases, and 15 bases separated the two germline ends. The CDR3 spans 14 residues. The CDR3 spells CARSLAVKRPILTF. The CDR3 DNA sequence: TGTGCCAGAAGCTTGGCCGTGAAGCGTCCGATCCTGACTTTC.

This clone was seen a few times. The rearrangement joins TRBV5-5 to TRBJ1-5, with 7 bases that match TRBD1. With V trimmed by 4 bases and J by 2 bases, 6 bases remained unmatched. CDR3 size: 15 residues. The germline V gene has CDR1 SGHKS and CDR2 YYEKEE (reference sequence). The CDR3 region is CASSVRQGGNQPQHF. CDR3 sequence (DNA): TGTGCCAGCAGCGTGAGACAGGGAGGCAATCAGCCCCAGCATTTT.

The chain has TRBV29-1 and TRBJ2-7; TRBD2 aligns across 16 bases. The ends lost 6 bases at V and 0 bases at J; junction bases unmatched: 5. This CDR3 has 16 amino acids. Germline CDR1 reads SQVTM; CDR2 reads ANQGSEA. CDR3 sequence (DNA): TGCAGCGTGGGACTAGCGGGAGGGTTGAGCTCCTACGAGCAGTACTTC. This gives the protein CSVGLAGGLSSYEQYF.

The J gene is TRBJ2-7, the V gene TRBV27, with 11 bases lining up with TRBD2. This CDR3 has 15 amino acids. Germline CDR1 MNHEY, CDR2 SMNVEV (reference sequence). Trimming cost V 4 bases and J 3 bases; bases outside gene matches: 5. CDR3 protein: CASSSLAGGFYEQYF. CDR3 DNA sequence: TGTGCCAGCAGTTCGCTAGCGGGGGGATTCTACGAGCAGTACTTC.

The V and J genes are TRBV28 and TRBJ2-5, with a possible D match to TRBD2 (6 bases). Germline V gives CDR1 MDHEN, CDR2 SYDVKM. Trimming stripped 6 bases from V and 5 bases from J, with 19 bases between. The CDR3 is made up of 15 amino acids. DNA of the CDR3: TGTGCCAGCAGCCAAAGGCGGGGAGGTCCGGAGACCCAGTACTTC. It is translated as CASSQRRGGPETQYF.

The rearrangement links TRBV27 to TRBJ2-6, with D unresolved. Germline CDR1 reads MNHEY; CDR2 reads SMNVEV (reference sequence). This CDR3 is 13 amino acids long. The ends were cut back, 10 bases at V and 1 base at J, with 8 bases in the middle. The DNA for the CDR3 is TGTGCCACCCGTGTGTCTGGGGCCAACGTCCTGACTTTC. Encoded protein: CATRVSGANVLTF.

The chain links TRBV2 to TRBJ1-1; no definite D call. The V gene's germline CDR1 is SNHLY and CDR2 FYNNEI. The CDR3 has 13 amino acids. Trimming pared 7 bases from V and 1 base from J, leaving 10 bases between. The CDR3 protein is CASMLGENTEAFF. The CDR3 region has the DNA TGTGCCAGCATGTTGGGTGAGAACACTGAAGCTTTCTTT. Combining the CDR3 with reference TRBV2 and TRBJ1-1 gives the whole variable domain EPEVTQTPSHQVTQMGQEVILRCVPISNHLYFYWYRQILGQKVEFLVSFYNNEISEKSEIFDDQFSVERPDGSNFTLKIRSTKLEDSAMYFCASMLGENTEAFFGQGTRLTVV.

DNA for the CDR3: TGTGCCAGCAGCTTGCTGGGGTACGATACCAAAGAAGCTTTCTTT. It specifies CASSLLGYDTKEAFF. This chain links TRBV5-6 with TRBJ1-1; D unresolved. Germline CDR1 and CDR2: SGHDT and YYEEEE. This CDR3 comprises 15 residues. V lost 1 base and J lost 8, with 18 bases in between.

The V and J genes are TRBV27 and TRBJ2-7, with a tentative D call TRBD1 (6 bases). CDR3 length equals 14 residues. Germline values: CDR1 MNHEY, CDR2 SMNVEV (reference sequence). Trimming shortened V by 2 bases and J by 4 bases, and 12 bases separated the two germline ends. The chain's CDR3 is CASSLGQGWYEQYF. As DNA, the CDR3 is TGTGCCAGCAGTTTAGGCCAGGGGTGGTACGAGCAGTACTTC.

With respect to this clone: Other DNA sequences of this sample code for an identical CDR3. This chain links TRBV21-1 with TRBJ1-4; the table's D call TRBD1 went unverified against the DNA. TRBV21-1 is a pseudogene. This CDR3 is 15 amino acids long. The CDR3 spells CASSKDRGLDEKLFF. CDR3 DNA sequence: TGTGCCAGCAGCAAAGACAGGGGGCTGGATGAAAAACTGTTTTTT.

This clone was observed a handful of times. The chain employs TRBV2 and TRBJ1-3; D uncertain. The CDR3 runs to 15 residues. Germline CDR1 is SNHLY and CDR2 is FYNNEI. V was shortened by 2 bases and J by 0 bases, with 8 bases between the two germline ends. The chain's CDR3 is CASSEFEGSGNTIYF. The CDR3 bases are TGTGCCAGCAGTGAATTTGAGGGCTCTGGAAACACCATATATTTT.

The V gene is TRBV6-4, the J gene TRBJ1-6, with 9 bases identical to TRBD1. The CDR3 sequence is 16 residues long. Trimming removed 2 bases from V and 7 bases from J; junction bases left unmatched: 6. Germline CDR1 reads MRHNA; CDR2 reads SNTAGT. In DNA form, the CDR3 reads TGTGCCAGCAGTGACAACGCGGGACAGGGAAATTCACCCCTCCACTTT. Translated, it gives CASSDNAGQGNSPLHF.

The rearrangement uses TRBV12-3 or TRBV12-4 and TRBJ2-5; D tentatively reads TRBD1 or TRBD2 (5 bases each). The CDR3 is 12 amino acids. V was cut by 2 bases and J by 9 bases, with 10 bases left in between. The CDR3 spells CASSLPVGAQYF. The CDR3 nucleotides read TGTGCCAGCAGTTTACCCGTGGGGGCCCAGTACTTC.

The chain links TRBV10-3 to TRBJ2-7; a possible D gene is TRBD2 (5 bases). The germline CDR1 and CDR2 sequences are ENHRY and SYGVKD. Trimming took 3 bases from V and 7 from J, leaving 16 bases between them. The CDR3 runs 14 residues. In DNA, the CDR3 is TGTGCCATCAGTGATGGCTTTTCCGGGGAAGAGCAGTACTTC. Protein: CAISDGFSGEEQYF.

This rearrangement joins TRBV28 to TRBJ1-6; a possible D gene is TRBD1 (5 bases). Trimming took off 3 bases at V and 5 bases at J, with 14 bases between the two ends. CDR1 is MDHEN and CDR2 is SYDVKM in the germline V gene. The CDR3 runs to 16 residues. CDR3: CASSFLGRGDNSPLHF. Here the CDR3 DNA reads TGTGCCAGCAGTTTTTTGGGCCGGGGGGATAATTCACCCCTCCACTTT. Supplemented by reference TRBV28 and TRBJ1-6, the full variable domain reads DVKVTQSSRYLVKRTGEKVFLECVQDMDHENMFWYRQDPGLGLRLIYFSYDVKMKEKGDIPEGYSVSREKKERFSLILESASTNQTSMYLCASSFLGRGDNSPLHFGNGTRLTVT.

This clone was recorded a few times. The chain carries TRBV28 and TRBJ2-1, with 8 positions matching TRBD1. The junction had 3 bases not matched to a gene; V was cut back by 5 bases and J by 0 bases. This CDR3 has 15 residues. Germline lookup yields CDR1 MDHEN and CDR2 SYDVKM. CDR3 in amino acids: CASSRTGFSYNEQFF. The CDR3, as DNA: TGTGCCAGCAGTCGGACAGGGTTCTCCTACAATGAGCAGTTCTTC.

The chain is built from TRBV28 and TRBJ1-2; TRBD1 is a possible D gene (5 bases). CDR1 and CDR2 from the germline V gene are MDHEN and SYDVKM. V was pared by 2 bases and J by 8 bases, with 18 bases between. The CDR3 runs to 15 residues. The CDR3 spells CASSLSLGVGFGYTF. The DNA of the CDR3 is TGTGCCAGCAGTTTAAGTTTGGGGGTAGGGTTCGGCTACACCTTC.

The genes are TRBV11-2 and TRBJ2-3; TRBD1 might be the D (5 bases). The V end was cut by 5 bases, the J end by 3 bases, with 21 bases between. The CDR3 consists of 17 residues. Germline V lookup: CDR1 SGHAT, CDR2 FQNNGV. CDR3: CASSRGEGAGETDTQYF. CDR3 sequence (DNA): TGTGCCAGCAGCCGTGGCGAAGGGGCTGGTGAGACAGATACGCAGTATTTT.

The CDR3 DNA follows: TGCGCCAGCAGCTTGGACGTCTCTAGGGGCTACACCTTC. This sequence encodes CASSLDVSRGYTF. This chain links TRBV5-1 with TRBJ1-2, with D unclear. V was cut by 0 bases and J by 8 bases, with 11 bases left in between. CDR1 and CDR2 (germline): SGHRS, YFSETQ. The CDR3 spans 13 residues.

This clone is a singleton in its sample. The chain is built from TRBV25-1 and TRBJ2-2; D unclear. The germline gives CDR1 MGHDK, CDR2 SYGVNS. This CDR3 comprises 13 residues. The V and J ends lost 1 base and 5 bases respectively, with 5 bases between them. The CDR3 coding sequence is TGTGCCAGCAGTGAATGGATAACCGGGGAGCTGTTTTTT. This encodes CASSEWITGELFF.

A single count supports this clone. This chain joins TRBV11-2 and TRBJ2-2; D is possibly TRBD1 (5 bases). CDR1 SGHAT and CDR2 FQNNGV come from the germline V gene. Trimming took off 3 bases at V and 2 bases at J, with 10 bases between the two ends. This CDR3 has 15 amino acids. The CDR3 bases are TGTGCCAGCAGCTTGGGGCCAGAAAACACCGGGGAGCTGTTTTTT. Amino acids: CASSLGPENTGELFF.

The chain links TRBV5-1 to TRBJ2-5; D ambiguous. From germline, CDR1 is SGHRS and CDR2 YFSETQ. V gave up 1 base and J gave up 3 bases, with 7 bases separating them. The CDR3 is 13 residues long. CDR3 residues: CASSLRGEETQYF. CDR3 coding DNA: TGCGCCAGCAGCTTGCGTGGGGAAGAGACCCAGTACTTC.

The chain combines TRBV21-1 with TRBJ2-7; the listed D gene, TRBD1, was not tested against the DNA. TRBV21-1 is noted as a pseudogene. The CDR3 contains 13 residues. The DNA for the CDR3 is TGTGCCAGCAGGCCGGGACAGGGGGACGAGCAGTACTTC. Protein sequence: CASRPGQGDEQYF.

The chain combines TRBV25-1 with TRBJ1-3; D possibly corresponds to TRBD1 (5 bases). The V end was cut by 6 bases, the J end by 0 bases, with 12 bases between. The CDR3 is 15 residues long. CDR1 is MGHDK, CDR2 SYGVNS, per germline. The CDR3 here is CASSLTGPSGNTIYF. The CDR3 DNA is TGTGCCAGCAGCTTAACAGGCCCCTCTGGAAACACCATATATTTT.

The genes are TRBV4-3 and TRBJ1-1, with D possibly being TRBD1 (6 bases). V gave up 4 bases and J gave up 0 bases, with 15 bases separating them. The CDR3 loop spans 16 amino acids. Germline-derived CDR1 and CDR2 are LGHNA and YSLEER. DNA of the CDR3: TGCGCCAGCAGCCCAACTGGGGGCAGCTTGAACACTGAAGCTTTCTTT. This sequence encodes CASSPTGGSLNTEAFF.

The chain is built from TRBV19 and TRBJ2-2, with 8 bases that match TRBD2. Germline CDR1 and CDR2: LNHDA and SQIVND (reference sequence). The V gene end was trimmed by 4 bases and the J gene end by 8 bases; junction bases not matched to a gene: 12. There are 16 residues in the CDR3. The CDR3 sequence is CASSTLGLGKRGELFF. CDR3 coding DNA: TGTGCCAGTAGTACGCTGGGACTAGGAAAGAGGGGGGAGCTGTTTTTT. The variable domain in full, with the rest retrieved from reference TRBV19 and TRBJ2-2, is DGGITQSPKYLFRKEGQNVTLSCEQNLNHDAMYWYRQDPGQGLRLIYYSQIVNDFQKGDIAEGYSVSREKKESFPLTVTSAQKNPTAFYLCASSTLGLGKRGELFFGEGSRLTVL.

The chain has TRBV7-9 and TRBJ2-5, with 13 positions matching TRBD2. Germline V CDR1 and CDR2: SEHNR, FQNEAQ (reference sequence). The CDR3 runs 16 residues. Unmatched junction bases numbered 7, after V lost 5 bases and J lost 4 bases. CDR3 amino acids: CASSPELAGGSETQYF. DNA of the CDR3: TGTGCCAGCAGCCCGGAACTAGCGGGGGGGTCAGAGACCCAGTACTTC.